These T cell receptor beta chains were read from a single sample in a study of CD8+ T cells in alopecia areata. Sequencing was performed with immunoSEQ multiplex PCR; in TCRdb, only in-frame clones are kept and a portion is missing. The profile covers 150,000 to 250,000 clones, with 45% to 75% appearing a single time and less than 3.5% taken by the ten largest. This material consisted of CD4+ T cells sorted from blood, taken at week 4, from a patient treated with tofacitinib. The receptors shown here come from a human donor with alopecia areata. Each CDR3 is given with its conserved first and last residue. A D gene is named only where the DNA matches it firmly. The size field is filled for only some rows; it gives once, few, many or a size class.

- | - | TRBJ2-1 | TRBV4-1 | TGCGCCAGCAGCCAAGATTGGAGATCTGAGCAGTTCTTC | CASSQDWRSEQFF
once | - | TRBJ1-3 | TRBV6-5 | TGTGCCAGCATGGGGACGGCTGGAAACACCATATATTTT | CASMGTAGNTIYF
few | - | TRBJ1-2 | TRBV30 | TGTGCCTGGAGTGGTTACAGGGAGAACTATGGCTACACCTTC | CAWSGYRENYGYTF
- | - | TRBJ1-2 | TRBV2 | TGTGCCAGCAGTCTACAGGAGAGCGGTGGCTACACCTTC | CASSLQESGGYTF
- | TRBD1 | TRBJ1-3 | TRBV29-1 | TGCAGCGTTGCCACAGGGGCTGGAAACACCATATATTTT | CSVATGAGNTIYF
few | - | TRBJ1-1 | TRBV29-1 | TGCAGCGTATACCGACAGATGAACACTGAAGCTTTCTTT | CSVYRQMNTEAFF
- | - | TRBJ2-3 | TRBV30 | TGTGCCTGGAGTGCCGGGCATACGCAGTATTTT | CAWSAGHTQYF
few | - | TRBJ1-1 | TRBV6-4 | TGTGCCAGCAGTGTGATGTTTTGGAACACTGAAGCTTTCTTT | CASSVMFWNTEAFF
- | TRBD1 | TRBJ1-4 | TRBV29-1 | TGCAGCGTCACCGGACAGGGAAGCGAAAAACTGTTTTTT | CSVTGQGSEKLFF
- | - | TRBJ1-2 | TRBV5-1 | TGCGCCAGCAGCTTGGAGGGGGTCGTACGTTCGCGCTACACCTTC | CASSLEGVVRSRYTF
- | TRBD2 | TRBJ2-5 | TRBV10-3 | TGTGCCATCAGTTATAGCGGGGACCAAGAGACCCAGTACTTC | CAISYSGDQETQYF
few | - | TRBJ1-1 | TRBV7-3 | TGTGCCAGCAGCCTAATGGGACCGATGAACACTGAAGCTTTCTTT | CASSLMGPMNTEAFF
- | - | TRBJ1-5 | TRBV6-5 | TGTGCCAGCAGCCGAGGGGGGGATCAGCCCCAGCATTTT | CASSRGGDQPQHF
- | - | TRBJ1-1 | TRBV29-1 | TGCAGCGGCGCCGGACAGCTATCGATCGGGGCTTTCTTT | CSGAGQLSIGAFF
- | - | TRBJ2-3 | TRBV7-2 | TGTGCCAGCAGCTTAGTGGCCTATCGCACAGATACGCAGTATTTT | CASSLVAYRTDTQYF
- | TRBD1 | TRBJ2-7 | TRBV19 | TGTGCCAGTAGTTCCAGGGACAGCTCCTACGAGCAGTACTTC | CASSSRDSSYEQYF
- | - | TRBJ2-3 | TRBV28 | TGTGCCAGCAGTGCGGGACACTCAGATACGCAGTATTTT | CASSAGHSDTQYF
few | - | TRBJ1-3 | TRBV7-9 | TGTGCCAGCACCCCGGTGGAGTTGGGGGGAAACACCATATATTTT | CASTPVELGGNTIYF
- | - | TRBJ2-5 | TRBV30 | TGTGCCTGGAGCGCCAGGGAGACCCAGTACTTC | CAWSARETQYF
- | - | TRBJ1-5 | TRBV29-1 | TGCAGCGTTGCTGGGGGGGTGGGAAATCAGCCCCAGCATTTT | CSVAGGVGNQPQHF
- | - | TRBJ2-1 | TRBV2 | TGTGCCAGCAGTGTCGGGACACACAATGGCAATGAGCAGTTCTTC | CASSVGTHNGNEQFF
- | - | TRBJ1-1 | TRBV10-3 | TGTGCCATCAGCACTCAAGCGAACACTGAAGCTTTCTTT | CAISTQANTEAFF
few | TRBD1 | TRBJ1-1 | TRBV28 | TGTGCCAGCAGTGCCTCGGGACAGGGGAGGGGAGGCACTGAAGCTTTCTTT | CASSASGQGRGGTEAFF
- | - | TRBJ1-4 | TRBV30 | TGTGCCTGGAGCGCCCTTGAGGGTGAAAAACTGTTTTTT | CAWSALEGEKLFF
once | TRBD1 | TRBJ2-4 | TRBV9 | TGTGCCAGCAGCGCGAAGGGGGCAGACATTCAGTACTTC | CASSAKGADIQYF
- | TRBD1 | TRBJ2-7 | TRBV7-6 | TGTGCCAGCAGCTTAGCGACAGGGGTGGATGAGCAGTACTTC | CASSLATGVDEQYF
- | - | TRBJ2-7 | TRBV30 | TGTGCCTGGAGTGTTGAGGGATTATACGAGCAGTACTTC | CAWSVEGLYEQYF
- | - | TRBJ2-7 | TRBV18 | TGTGCCAGCTCACCACCAGGGGAAAGCTACGAGCAGTACTTC | CASSPPGESYEQYF
- | - | TRBJ1-1 | TRBV7-9 | TGTGCCAGCAGCCAGATACAGGGTCTAGAGATGAACACTGAAGCTTTCTTT | CASSQIQGLEMNTEAFF
- | - | TRBJ2-7 | TRBV2 | TGTGCCAGCAGTGAAGCGGTGACAGGTACCTACGAGCAGTACTTC | CASSEAVTGTYEQYF
- | TRBD1 | TRBJ1-4 | TRBV6-5 | TGTGCCAGCAGTTACACCATGGGACAGGGCAATGAAAAACTGTTTTTT | CASSYTMGQGNEKLFF
- | TRBD1 | TRBJ2-1 | TRBV4-1 | TGCGCCAGCAGCCATCCGGGAAGGGGGCAATACGGGGCCTACAATGAGCAGTTCTTC | CASSHPGRGQYGAYNEQFF
few | - | TRBJ1-1 | TRBV5-4 | TGTGCCAGCAGCTTGGCCGGTCCCGGTCTAGGCACTGAAGCTTTCTTT | CASSLAGPGLGTEAFF
- | TRBD1 | TRBJ2-5 | TRBV2 | TGTGCCAGCATTCAATCCGGGACAGGGCAAGAGATCCAGTACTTC | CASIQSGTGQEIQYF
once | TRBD1 | TRBJ2-7 | TRBV30 | TGTGCCTGGAGTGTTTACAGGGGCTACGAGCAGTACTTC | CAWSVYRGYEQYF
- | - | TRBJ2-2 | TRBV5-6 | TGTGCCAGCACCCATGGGGGTGGAGGCACCGGGGAGCTGTTTTTT | CASTHGGGGTGELFF
few | - | TRBJ1-1 | TRBV7-8 | TGTGCCAGCAGCTTGGCTATTGATATAAACACTGAAGCTTTCTTT | CASSLAIDINTEAFF
once | - | TRBJ2-7 | TRBV30 | TGTGCCTGGAGTGGTGACACCGGATGGCGGTACTTC | CAWSGDTGWRYF
once | - | TRBJ2-7 | TRBV27 | TGTGCCAGCAGTAAGGGACGCGAGCAGTACTTC | CASSKGREQYF
- | - | TRBJ1-4 | TRBV27 | TGTGCCAGCAGACTATTAGCTAATGAAAAACTGTTTTTT | CASRLLANEKLFF
- | - | TRBJ2-1 | TRBV9 | TGTGCCAGCAGCGTTCACCCAGTCCGGGGCAATGAGCAGTTCTTC | CASSVHPVRGNEQFF
- | - | TRBJ2-7 | TRBV15 | TGTGCCACCAGCAGAGGATTACAGGGTCCCTACGAGCAGTACTTC | CATSRGLQGPYEQYF
- | - | TRBJ1-6 | TRBV18 | TGTGCCAGCTCACCCACGAGTTTAGGCCTAGGTTCACCCCTCCACTTT | CASSPTSLGLGSPLHF
- | - | TRBJ2-3 | TRBV29-1 | TGCAGCGTTGCCAGGCGGGATACGCAGTATTTT | CSVARRDTQYF
- | - | TRBJ2-6 | TRBV6-5 | TGTGCCAGCAGTTACTTAGGGGCGCCGGGGGCCAGCGTCCTGACTTTC | CASSYLGAPGASVLTF
few | - | TRBJ2-3 | TRBV18 | TGTGCCAGCTCAGGCACTAGCACAGATACGCAGTATTTT | CASSGTSTDTQYF
few | - | TRBJ2-3 | TRBV19 | TGTGCCAGTAGTTTGTACCCTCGGGGCACAGATACGCAGTATTTT | CASSLYPRGTDTQYF
- | TRBD2 | TRBJ2-7 | TRBV5-1 | TGCGCCAGCAGCTTTGGACTAGCCTACGAGCAGTACTTC | CASSFGLAYEQYF
- | - | TRBJ2-7 | TRBV29-1 | TGCAGCGTTGAAGATCGTGTCAGGGGCTACGAGCAGTACTTC | CSVEDRVRGYEQYF
- | - | TRBJ2-5 | TRBV10-3 | TGTGCCATCAGTGAGTCTACCGAGACCCAGTACTTC | CAISESTETQYF
- | - | TRBJ2-2 | TRBV29-1 | TGCAGCGTTGACCGCCGGGGAGGCGGGGAGCTGTTTTTT | CSVDRRGGGELFF